The sequence of this T cell receptor (beta chain) was determined in a study of blood T cell repertoires in COVID-19. The CDR3 loop spans 15 amino acids. The V and J ends lost 1 base and 1 base, in that order; junction bases with no gene match: 3. CDR1 is SGHVS and CDR2 is FNYEAQ in the germline V gene. Profiling relied on immunoSEQ multiplex PCR, and the TCRdb table lists in-frame clones only, not all of them. The sample consists of about 350,000 clones, approximately 88% of them appearing once. Sequencing was done on a sample of peripheral blood. V usage is TRBV7-6 and J usage is TRBJ2-7, with 8 bases identical to TRBD1. The TCR sequence derives from a man aged 30-40 years with COVID-19, enrolled during active disease. CDR3 amino acids: CASSLGTGSSYEQYF. The CDR3 DNA reads TGTGCCAGCAGCTTAGGGACAGGGAGTTCCTACGAGCAGTACTTC.